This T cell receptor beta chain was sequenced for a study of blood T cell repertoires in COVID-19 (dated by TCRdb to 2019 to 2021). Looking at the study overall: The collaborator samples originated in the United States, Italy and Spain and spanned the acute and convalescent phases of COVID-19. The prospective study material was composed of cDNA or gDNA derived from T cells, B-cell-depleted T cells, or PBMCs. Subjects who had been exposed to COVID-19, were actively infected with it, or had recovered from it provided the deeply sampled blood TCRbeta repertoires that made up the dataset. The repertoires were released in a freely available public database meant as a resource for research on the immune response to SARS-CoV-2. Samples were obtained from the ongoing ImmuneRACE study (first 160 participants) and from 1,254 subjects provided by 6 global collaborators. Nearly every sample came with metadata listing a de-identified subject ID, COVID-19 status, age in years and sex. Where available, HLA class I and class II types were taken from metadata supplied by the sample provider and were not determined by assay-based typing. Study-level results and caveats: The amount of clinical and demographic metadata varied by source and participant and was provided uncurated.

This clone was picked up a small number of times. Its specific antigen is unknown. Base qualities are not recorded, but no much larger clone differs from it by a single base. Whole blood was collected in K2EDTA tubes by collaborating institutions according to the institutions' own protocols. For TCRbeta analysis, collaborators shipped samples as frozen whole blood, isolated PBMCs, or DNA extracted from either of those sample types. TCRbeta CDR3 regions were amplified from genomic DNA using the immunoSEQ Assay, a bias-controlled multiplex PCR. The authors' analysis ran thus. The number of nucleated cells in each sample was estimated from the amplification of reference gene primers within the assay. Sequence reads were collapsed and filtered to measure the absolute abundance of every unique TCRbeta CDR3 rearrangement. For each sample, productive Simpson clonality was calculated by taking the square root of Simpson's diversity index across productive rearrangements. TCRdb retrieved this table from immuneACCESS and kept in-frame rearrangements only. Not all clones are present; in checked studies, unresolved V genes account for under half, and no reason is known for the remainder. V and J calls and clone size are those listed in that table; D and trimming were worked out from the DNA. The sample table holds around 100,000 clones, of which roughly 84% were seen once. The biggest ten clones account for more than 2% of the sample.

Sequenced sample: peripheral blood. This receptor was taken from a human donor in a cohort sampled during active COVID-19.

The DNA is TGTGCCAGCAGCGATGGGACATCGGGGCTTCAACTCAACACTGAAGCTTTCTTT. This encodes CASSDGTSGLQLNTEAFF. The rearranged segments are TRBV5-4 and TRBJ1-1; TRBD1 could be the D gene, as 6 bases match. Taken from the germline V gene (reference sequence), the CDR1 and CDR2 loops are SGHNT and YYREEE. V is clipped by 4 bases and J by 2 bases, and the sequence between their germline boundaries is 24 bases long. The CDR3 holds 18 amino acids from the cysteine to the phenylalanine. The DNA shown is the 54-base CDR3, in frame from base 1.